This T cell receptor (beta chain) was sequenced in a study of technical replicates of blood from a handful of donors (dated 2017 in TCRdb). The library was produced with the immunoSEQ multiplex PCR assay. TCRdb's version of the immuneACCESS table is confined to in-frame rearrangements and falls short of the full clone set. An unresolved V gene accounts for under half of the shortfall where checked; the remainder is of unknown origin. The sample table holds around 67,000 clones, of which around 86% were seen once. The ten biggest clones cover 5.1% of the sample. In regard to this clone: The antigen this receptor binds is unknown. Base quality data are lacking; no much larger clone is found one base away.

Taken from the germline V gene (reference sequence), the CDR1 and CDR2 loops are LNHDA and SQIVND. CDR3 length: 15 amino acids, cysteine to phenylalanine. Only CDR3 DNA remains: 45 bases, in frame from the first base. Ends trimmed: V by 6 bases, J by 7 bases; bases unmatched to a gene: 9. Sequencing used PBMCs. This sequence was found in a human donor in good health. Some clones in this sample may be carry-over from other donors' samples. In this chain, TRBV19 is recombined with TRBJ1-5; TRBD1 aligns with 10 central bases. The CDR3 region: CASRTGQGFGQPQHF. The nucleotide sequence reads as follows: TGTGCCAGTAGGACGGGACAGGGGTTTGGGCAGCCCCAGCATTTT.